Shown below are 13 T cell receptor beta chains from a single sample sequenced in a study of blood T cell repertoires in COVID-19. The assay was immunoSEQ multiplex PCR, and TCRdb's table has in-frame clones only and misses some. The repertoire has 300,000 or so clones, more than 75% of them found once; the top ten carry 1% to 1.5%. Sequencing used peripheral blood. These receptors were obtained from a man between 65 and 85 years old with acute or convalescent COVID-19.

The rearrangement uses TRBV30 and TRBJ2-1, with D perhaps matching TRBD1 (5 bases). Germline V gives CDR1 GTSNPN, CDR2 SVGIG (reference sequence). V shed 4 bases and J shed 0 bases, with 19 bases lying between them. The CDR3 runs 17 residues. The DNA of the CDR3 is TGTGCCTGGACTGGGCAGGGAACCCTCCTCTCCTACAATGAGCAGTTCTTC. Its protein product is CAWTGQGTLLSYNEQFF.

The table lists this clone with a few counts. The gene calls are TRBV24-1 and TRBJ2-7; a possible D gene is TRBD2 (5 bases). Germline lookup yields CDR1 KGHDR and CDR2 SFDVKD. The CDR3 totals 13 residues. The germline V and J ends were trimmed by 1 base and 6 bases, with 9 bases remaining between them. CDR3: CATSDFEGSEQYF. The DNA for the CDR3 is TGTGCCACCAGTGATTTCGAGGGTTCCGAGCAGTACTTC.

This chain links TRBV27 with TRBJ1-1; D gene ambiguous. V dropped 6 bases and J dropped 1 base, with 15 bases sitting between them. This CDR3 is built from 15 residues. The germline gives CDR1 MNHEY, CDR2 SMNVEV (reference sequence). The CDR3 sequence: CASSPSWRENTEAFF. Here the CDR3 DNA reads TGTGCCAGCAGCCCATCGTGGAGGGAGAACACTGAAGCTTTCTTT.

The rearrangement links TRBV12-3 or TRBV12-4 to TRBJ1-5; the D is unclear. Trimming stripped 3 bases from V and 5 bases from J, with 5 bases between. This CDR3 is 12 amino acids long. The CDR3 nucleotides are TGTGCCAGCAGTTTCGCGGATCAGCCCCAGCATTTT. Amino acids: CASSFADQPQHF.

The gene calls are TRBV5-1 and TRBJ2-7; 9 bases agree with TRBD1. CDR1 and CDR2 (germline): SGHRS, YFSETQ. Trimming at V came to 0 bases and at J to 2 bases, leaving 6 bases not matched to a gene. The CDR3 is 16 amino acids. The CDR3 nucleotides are TGCGCCAGCAGCTTGGAGGGACAGGGTCGCCCCTACGAGCAGTACTTC. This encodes CASSLEGQGRPYEQYF.

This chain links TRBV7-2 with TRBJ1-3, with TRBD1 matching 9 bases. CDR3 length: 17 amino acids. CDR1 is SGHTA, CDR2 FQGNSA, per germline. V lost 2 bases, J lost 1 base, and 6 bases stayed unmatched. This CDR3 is CASSLTAGTGSGNTIYF. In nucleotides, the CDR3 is TGTGCCAGCAGCTTAACCGCCGGGACAGGGTCTGGAAACACCATATATTTT.

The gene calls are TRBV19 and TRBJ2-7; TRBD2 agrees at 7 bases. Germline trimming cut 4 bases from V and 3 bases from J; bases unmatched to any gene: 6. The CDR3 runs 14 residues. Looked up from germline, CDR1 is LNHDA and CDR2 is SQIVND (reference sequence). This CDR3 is CASSKVAGHYEQYF. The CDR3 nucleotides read TGTGCCAGTAGTAAAGTAGCGGGCCACTACGAGCAGTACTTC.

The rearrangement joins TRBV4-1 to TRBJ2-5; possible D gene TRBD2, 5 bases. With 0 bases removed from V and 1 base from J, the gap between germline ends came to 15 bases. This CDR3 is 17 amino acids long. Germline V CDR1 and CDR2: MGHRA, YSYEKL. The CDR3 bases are TGCGCCAGCAGCCAAGATGGATTGCATAGCGTCCAAGAGACCCAGTACTTC. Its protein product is CASSQDGLHSVQETQYF.

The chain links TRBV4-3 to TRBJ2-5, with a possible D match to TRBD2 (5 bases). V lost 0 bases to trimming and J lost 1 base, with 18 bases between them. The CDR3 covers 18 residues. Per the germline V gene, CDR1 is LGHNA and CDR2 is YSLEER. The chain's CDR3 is CASSQDPPRGTFQETQYF. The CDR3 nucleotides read TGCGCCAGCAGCCAAGATCCCCCCCGGGGAACCTTCCAAGAGACCCAGTACTTC.

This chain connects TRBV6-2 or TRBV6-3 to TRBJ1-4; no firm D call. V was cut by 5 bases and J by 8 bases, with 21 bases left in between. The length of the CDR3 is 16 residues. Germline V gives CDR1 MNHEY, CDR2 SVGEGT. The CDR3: CASSTPSEGLNEKLFF. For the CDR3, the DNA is TGTGCCAGCAGTACCCCCTCGGAGGGCCTGAACGAAAAACTGTTTTTT.

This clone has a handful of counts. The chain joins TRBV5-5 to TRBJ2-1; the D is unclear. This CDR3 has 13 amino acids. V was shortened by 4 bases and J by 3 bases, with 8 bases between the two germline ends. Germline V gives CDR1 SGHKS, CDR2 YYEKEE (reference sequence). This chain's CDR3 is CASSVRSYNEQFF. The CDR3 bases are TGTGCCAGCAGCGTTCGGAGCTACAATGAGCAGTTCTTC. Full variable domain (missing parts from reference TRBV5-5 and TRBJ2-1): DAGVTQSPTHLIKTRGQQVTLRCSPISGHKSVSWYQQVLGQGPQFIFQYYEKEERGRGNFPDRFSARQFPNYSSELNVNALLLGDSALYLCASSVRSYNEQFFGPGTRLTVL.

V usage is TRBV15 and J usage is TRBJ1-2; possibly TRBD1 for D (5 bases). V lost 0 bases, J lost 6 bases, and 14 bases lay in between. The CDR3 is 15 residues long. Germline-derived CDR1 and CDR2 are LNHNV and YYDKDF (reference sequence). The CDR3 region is CATSRDRSRVNGYTF. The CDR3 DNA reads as TGTGCCACCAGCAGAGATAGGTCCAGGGTAAATGGCTACACCTTC.

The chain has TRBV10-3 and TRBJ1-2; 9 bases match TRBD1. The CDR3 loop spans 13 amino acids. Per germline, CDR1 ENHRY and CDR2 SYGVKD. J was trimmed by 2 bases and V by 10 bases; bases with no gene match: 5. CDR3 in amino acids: CATAGQGNYGYTF. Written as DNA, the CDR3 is TGTGCCACCGCGGGACAGGGCAACTATGGCTACACCTTC.